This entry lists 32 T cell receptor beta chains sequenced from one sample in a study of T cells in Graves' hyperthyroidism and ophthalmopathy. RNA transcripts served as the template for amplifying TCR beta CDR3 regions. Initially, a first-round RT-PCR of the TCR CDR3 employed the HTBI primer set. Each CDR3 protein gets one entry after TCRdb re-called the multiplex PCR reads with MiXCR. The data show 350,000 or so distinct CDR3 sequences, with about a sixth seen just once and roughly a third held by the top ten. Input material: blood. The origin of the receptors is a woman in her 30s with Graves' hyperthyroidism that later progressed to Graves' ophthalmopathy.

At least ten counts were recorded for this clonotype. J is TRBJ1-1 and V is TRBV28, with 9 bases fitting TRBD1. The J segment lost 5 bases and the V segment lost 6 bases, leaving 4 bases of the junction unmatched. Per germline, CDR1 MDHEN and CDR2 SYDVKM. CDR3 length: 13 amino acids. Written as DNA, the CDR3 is TGTGCCAGCAGAAGACAGGGGGATACTGAAGCTTTCTTT. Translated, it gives CASRRQGDTEAFF.

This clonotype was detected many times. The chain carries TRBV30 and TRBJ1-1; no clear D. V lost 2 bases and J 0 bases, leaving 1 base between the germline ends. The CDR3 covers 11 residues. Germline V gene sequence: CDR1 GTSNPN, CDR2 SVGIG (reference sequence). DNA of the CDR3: TGTGCCTGGAGTCTGAACACTGAAGCTTTCTTT. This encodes CAWSLNTEAFF. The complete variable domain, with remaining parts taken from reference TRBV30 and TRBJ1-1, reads SQTIHQWPATLVQPVGSPLSLECTVEGTSNPNLYWYRQAAGRGLQLLFYSVGIGQISSEVPQNLSASRPQDRQFILSSKKLLLSDSGFYLCAWSLNTEAFFGQGTRLTVV.

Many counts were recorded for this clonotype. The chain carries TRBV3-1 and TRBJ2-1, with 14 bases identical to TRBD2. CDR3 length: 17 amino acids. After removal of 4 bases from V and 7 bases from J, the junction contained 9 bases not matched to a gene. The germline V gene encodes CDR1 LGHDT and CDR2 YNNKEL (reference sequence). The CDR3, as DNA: TGTGCCAGCAGCCCCAGGACTAGCGGGAGGTTGGTGAATGAGCAGTTCTTC. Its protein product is CASSPRTSGRLVNEQFF.

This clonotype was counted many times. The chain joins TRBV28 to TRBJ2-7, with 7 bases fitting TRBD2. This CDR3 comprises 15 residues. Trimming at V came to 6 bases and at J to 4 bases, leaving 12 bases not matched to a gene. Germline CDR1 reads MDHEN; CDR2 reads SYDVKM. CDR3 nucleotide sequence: TGTGCCAGCAGCGGACTAGAACTTAAACCTTACGAGCAGTACTTC. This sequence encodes CASSGLELKPYEQYF.

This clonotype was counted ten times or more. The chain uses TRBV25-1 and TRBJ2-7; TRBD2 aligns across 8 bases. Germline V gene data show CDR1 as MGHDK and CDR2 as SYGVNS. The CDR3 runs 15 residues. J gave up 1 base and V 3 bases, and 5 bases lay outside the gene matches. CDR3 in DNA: TGTGCCAGCAGTGACGGCAGCGGGAGTTCCTACGAGCAGTACTTC. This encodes CASSDGSGSSYEQYF.

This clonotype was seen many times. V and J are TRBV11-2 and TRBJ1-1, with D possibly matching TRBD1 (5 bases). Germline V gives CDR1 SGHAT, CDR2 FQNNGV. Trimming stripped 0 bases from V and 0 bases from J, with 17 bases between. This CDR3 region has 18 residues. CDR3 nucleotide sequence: TGTGCCAGCAGCTTAGACGGGGAAGGATGGGGGATGAACACTGAAGCTTTCTTT. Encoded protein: CASSLDGEGWGMNTEAFF.

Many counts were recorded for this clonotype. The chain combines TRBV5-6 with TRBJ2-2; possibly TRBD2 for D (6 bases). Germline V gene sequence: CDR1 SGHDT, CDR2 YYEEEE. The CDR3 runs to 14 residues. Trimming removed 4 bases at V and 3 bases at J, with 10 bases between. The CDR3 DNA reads TGTGCCAGCAGCGTCGGGACTTACACCGGGGAGCTGTTTTTT. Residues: CASSVGTYTGELFF.

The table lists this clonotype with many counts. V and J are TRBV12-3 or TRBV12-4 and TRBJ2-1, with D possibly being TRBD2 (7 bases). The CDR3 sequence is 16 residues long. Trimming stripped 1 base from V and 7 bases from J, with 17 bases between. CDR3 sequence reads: CASSLDGGGLGNEQFF. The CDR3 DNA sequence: TGTGCCAGCAGTTTAGATGGGGGGGGCCTGGGTAATGAGCAGTTCTTC.

The CDR3 DNA sequence: TGCAGCGCCCGGGGGGTAACTAATGAAAAACTGTTTTTT. Protein sequence: CSARGVTNEKLFF. V usage is TRBV20-1 and J usage is TRBJ1-4; weak D call: TRBD1 (5 bases). CDR1 and CDR2 from the germline V gene are DFQATT and SNEGSKA (reference sequence). The CDR3 totals 13 residues.

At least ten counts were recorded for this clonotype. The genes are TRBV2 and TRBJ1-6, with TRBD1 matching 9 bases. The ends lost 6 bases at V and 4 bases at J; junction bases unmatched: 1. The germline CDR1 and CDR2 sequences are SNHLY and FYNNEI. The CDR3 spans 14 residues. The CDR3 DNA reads TGTGCCAGCAGGGACAGGGGTTATAATTCACCCCTCCACTTT. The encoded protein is CASRDRGYNSPLHF.

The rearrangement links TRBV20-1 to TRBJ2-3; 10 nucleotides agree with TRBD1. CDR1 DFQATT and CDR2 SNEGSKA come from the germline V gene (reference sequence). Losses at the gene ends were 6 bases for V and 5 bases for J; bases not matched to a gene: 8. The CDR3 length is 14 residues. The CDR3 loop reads CSAWTGGAGDTQYF. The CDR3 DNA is TGCAGTGCCTGGACAGGGGGGGCGGGAGATACGCAGTATTTT.

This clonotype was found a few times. Written as DNA, the CDR3 is TGCAGTGCCACCGGGACACATAAAACTAGCGGCACTGAAGCTTTCTTT. This encodes CSATGTHKTSGTEAFF. This chain connects TRBV20-1 to TRBJ1-1; D might be TRBD1 (6 bases). Germline V CDR1 and CDR2: DFQATT, SNEGSKA (reference sequence). The CDR3 extends over 16 amino acids. Trimming removed 6 bases from V and 4 bases from J, with 24 bases in between.

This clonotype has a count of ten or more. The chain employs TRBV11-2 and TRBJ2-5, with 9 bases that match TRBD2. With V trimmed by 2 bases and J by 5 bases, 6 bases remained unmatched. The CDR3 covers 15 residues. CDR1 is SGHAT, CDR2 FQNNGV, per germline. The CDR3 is CASSLMLAGVETQYF. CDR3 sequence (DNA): TGTGCCAGCAGCTTAATGTTAGCGGGAGTTGAGACCCAGTACTTC.

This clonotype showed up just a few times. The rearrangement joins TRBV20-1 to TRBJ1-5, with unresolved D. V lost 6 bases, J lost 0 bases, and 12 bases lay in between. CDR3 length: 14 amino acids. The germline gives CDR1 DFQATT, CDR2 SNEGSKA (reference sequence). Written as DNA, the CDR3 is TGCAGTGCGTGGGGTGAAAATAGCAATCAGCCCCAGCATTTT. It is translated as CSAWGENSNQPQHF.

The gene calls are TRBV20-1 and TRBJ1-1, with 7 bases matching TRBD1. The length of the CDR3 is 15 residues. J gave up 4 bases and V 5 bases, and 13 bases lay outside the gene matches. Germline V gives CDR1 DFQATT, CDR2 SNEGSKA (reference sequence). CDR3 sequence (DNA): TGCAGTGCTGTTAGTATTATCCGGGACAGCACTGAAGCTTTCTTT. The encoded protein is CSAVSIIRDSTEAFF.

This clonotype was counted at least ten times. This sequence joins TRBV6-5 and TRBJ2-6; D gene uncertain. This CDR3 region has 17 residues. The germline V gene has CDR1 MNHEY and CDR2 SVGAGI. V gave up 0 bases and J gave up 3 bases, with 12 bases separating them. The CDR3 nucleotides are TGTGCCAGCAGTTACTCCCGGGTCGTAGATGGGGCCAACGTCCTGACTTTC. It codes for CASSYSRVVDGANVLTF.

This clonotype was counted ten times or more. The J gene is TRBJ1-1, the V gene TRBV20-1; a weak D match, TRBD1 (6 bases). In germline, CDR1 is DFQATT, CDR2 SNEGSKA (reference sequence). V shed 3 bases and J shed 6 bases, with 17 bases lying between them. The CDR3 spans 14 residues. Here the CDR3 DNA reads TGCAGTGCTAGCGCAGGGGCAGGTAGGGCTGAAGCTTTCTTT. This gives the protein CSASAGAGRAEAFF.

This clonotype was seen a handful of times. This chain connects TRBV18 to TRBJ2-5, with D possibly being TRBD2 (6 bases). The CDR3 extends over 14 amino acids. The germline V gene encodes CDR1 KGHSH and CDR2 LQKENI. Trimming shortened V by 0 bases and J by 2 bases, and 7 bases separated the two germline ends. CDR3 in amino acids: CASSPPAGQETQYF. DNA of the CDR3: TGTGCCAGCTCACCACCGGCGGGGCAAGAGACCCAGTACTTC. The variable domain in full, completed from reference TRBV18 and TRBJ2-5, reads NAGVMQNPRHLVRRRGQEARLRCSPMKGHSHVYWYRQLPEEGLKFMVYLQKENIIDESGMPKERFSAEFPKEGPSILRIQQVVRGDSAAYFCASSPPAGQETQYFGPGTRLLVL.

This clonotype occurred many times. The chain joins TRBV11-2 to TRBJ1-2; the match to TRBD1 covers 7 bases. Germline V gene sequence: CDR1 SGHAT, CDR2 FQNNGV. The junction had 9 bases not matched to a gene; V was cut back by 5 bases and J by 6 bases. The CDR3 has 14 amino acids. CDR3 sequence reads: CASSQTGRVHGYTF. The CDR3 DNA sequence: TGTGCCAGCAGCCAGACAGGGAGGGTTCATGGCTACACCTTC.

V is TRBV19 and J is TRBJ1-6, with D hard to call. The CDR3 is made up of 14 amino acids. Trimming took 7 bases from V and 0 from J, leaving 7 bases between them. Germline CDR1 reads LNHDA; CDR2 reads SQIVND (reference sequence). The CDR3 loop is CASTFRSYNSPLHF. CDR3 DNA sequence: TGTGCCAGTACCTTTCGCTCCTATAATTCACCCCTCCACTTT. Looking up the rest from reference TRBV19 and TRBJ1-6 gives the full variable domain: DGGITQSPKYLFRKEGQNVTLSCEQNLNHDAMYWYRQDPGQGLRLIYYSQIVNDFQKGDIAEGYSVSREKKESFPLTVTSAQKNPTAFYLCASTFRSYNSPLHFGNGTRLTVT.

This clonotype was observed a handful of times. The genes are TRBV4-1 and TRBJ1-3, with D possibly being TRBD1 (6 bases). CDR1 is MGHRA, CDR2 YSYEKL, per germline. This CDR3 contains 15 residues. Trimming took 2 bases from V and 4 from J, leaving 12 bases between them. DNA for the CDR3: TGCGCCAGCAGCCAATTTGGGGGGCTCGGAAACACCATATATTTT. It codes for CASSQFGGLGNTIYF.

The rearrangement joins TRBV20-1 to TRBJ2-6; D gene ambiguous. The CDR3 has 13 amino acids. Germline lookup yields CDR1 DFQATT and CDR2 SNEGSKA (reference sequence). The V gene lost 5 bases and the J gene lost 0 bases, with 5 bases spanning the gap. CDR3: CSALHSGANVLTF. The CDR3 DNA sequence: TGCAGTGCTTTACACTCTGGGGCCAACGTCCTGACTTTC.

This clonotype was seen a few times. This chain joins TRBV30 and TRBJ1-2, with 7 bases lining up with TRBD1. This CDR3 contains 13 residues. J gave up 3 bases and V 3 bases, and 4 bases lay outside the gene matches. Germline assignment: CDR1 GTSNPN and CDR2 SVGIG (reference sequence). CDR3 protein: CAWSPGTDYGYTF. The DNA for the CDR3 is TGTGCCTGGAGCCCCGGGACAGACTATGGCTACACCTTC.

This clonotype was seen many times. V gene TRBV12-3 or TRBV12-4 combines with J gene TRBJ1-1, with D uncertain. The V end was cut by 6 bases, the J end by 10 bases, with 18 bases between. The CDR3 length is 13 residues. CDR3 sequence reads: CASSPGLGVGAFF. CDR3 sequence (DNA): TGTGCCAGCAGCCCCGGCCTTGGCGTAGGAGCTTTCTTT.

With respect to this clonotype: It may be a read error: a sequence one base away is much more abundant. The chain's CDR3 is CTSSSLENTIYF. CDR3 DNA: TGTACCAGCAGCTCTCTGGAAAACACCATATATTTT. The chain recombines TRBV28 with TRBJ1-3; D is unresolved. The germline CDR1 and CDR2 sequences are MDHEN and SYDVKM. The CDR3 runs 12 residues. The full variable domain, its missing parts supplied by reference TRBV28 and TRBJ1-3, is DVKVTQSSRYLVKRTGEKVFLECVQDMDHENMFWYRQDPGLGLRLIYFSYDVKMKEKGDIPEGYSVSREKKERFSLILESASTNQTSMYLCTSSSLENTIYFGEGSWLTVV.

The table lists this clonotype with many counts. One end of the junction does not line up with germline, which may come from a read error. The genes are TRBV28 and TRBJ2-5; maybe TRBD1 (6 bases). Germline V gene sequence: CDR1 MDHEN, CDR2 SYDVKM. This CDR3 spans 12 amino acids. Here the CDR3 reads CAGRDNQETQYF. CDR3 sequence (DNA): TGTGCCGGCAGGGACAACCAAGAGACCCAGTACTTC. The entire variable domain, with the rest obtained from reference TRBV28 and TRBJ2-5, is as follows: DVKVTQSSRYLVKRTGEKVFLECVQDMDHENMFWYRQDPGLGLRLIYFSYDVKMKEKGDIPEGYSVSREKKERFSLILESASTNQTSMYLCAGRDNQETQYFGPGTRLLVL.

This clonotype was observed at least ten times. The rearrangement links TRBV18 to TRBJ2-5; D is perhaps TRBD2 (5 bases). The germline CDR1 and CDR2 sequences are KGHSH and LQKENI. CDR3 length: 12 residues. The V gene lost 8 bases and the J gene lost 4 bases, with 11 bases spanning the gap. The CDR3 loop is CASATRVETQYF. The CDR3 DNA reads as TGTGCCAGCGCGACGAGGGTAGAGACCCAGTACTTC.

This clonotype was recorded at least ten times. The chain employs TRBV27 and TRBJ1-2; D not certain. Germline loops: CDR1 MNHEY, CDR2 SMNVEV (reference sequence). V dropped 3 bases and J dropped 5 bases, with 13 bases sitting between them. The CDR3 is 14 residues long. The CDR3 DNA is TGTGCCAGCAGTTTGAGAAGGGAGGGATATGGCTACACCTTC. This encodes CASSLRREGYGYTF.

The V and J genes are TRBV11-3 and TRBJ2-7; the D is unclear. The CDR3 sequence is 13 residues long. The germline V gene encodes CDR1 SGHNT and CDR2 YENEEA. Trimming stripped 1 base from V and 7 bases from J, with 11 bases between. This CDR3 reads CASSLGDTREQYF. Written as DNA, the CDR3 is TGTGCCAGCAGCTTAGGAGATACGAGGGAGCAGTACTTC.

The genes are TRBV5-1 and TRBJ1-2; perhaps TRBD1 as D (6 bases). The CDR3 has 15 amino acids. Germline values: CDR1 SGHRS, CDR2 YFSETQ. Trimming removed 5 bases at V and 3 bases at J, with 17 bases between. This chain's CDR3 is CASSSLTGPDYGYTF. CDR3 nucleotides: TGCGCCAGCAGTTCACTTACAGGGCCCGACTATGGCTACACCTTC.

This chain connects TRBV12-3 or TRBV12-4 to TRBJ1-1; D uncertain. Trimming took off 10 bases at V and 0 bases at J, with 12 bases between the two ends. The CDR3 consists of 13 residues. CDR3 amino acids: CATDGPMNTEAFF. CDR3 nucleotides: TGTGCCACCGACGGGCCGATGAACACTGAAGCTTTCTTT.

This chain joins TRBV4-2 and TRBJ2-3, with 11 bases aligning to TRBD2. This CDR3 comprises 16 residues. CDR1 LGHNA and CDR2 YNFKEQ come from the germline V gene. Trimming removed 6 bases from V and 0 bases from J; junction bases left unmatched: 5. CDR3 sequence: CASSWTSGYSTDTQYF. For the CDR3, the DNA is TGTGCCAGCAGTTGGACTAGCGGGTATAGCACAGATACGCAGTATTTT.